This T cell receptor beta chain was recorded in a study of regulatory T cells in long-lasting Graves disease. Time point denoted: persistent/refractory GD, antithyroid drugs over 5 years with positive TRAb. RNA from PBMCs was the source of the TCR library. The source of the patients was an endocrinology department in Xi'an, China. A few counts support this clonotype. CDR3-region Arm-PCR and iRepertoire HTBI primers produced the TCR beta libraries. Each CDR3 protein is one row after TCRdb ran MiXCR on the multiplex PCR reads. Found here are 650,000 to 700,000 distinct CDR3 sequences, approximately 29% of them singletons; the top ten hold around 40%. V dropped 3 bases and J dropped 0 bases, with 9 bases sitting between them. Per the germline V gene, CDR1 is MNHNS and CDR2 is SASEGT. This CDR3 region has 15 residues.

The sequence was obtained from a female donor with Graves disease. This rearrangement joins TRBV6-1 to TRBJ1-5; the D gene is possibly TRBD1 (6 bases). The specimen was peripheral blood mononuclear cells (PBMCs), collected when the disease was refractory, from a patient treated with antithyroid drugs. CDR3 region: CASSDTGSSNQPQHF. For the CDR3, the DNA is TGTGCCAGCAGTGACACAGGGAGTAGCAATCAGCCCCAGCATTTT.